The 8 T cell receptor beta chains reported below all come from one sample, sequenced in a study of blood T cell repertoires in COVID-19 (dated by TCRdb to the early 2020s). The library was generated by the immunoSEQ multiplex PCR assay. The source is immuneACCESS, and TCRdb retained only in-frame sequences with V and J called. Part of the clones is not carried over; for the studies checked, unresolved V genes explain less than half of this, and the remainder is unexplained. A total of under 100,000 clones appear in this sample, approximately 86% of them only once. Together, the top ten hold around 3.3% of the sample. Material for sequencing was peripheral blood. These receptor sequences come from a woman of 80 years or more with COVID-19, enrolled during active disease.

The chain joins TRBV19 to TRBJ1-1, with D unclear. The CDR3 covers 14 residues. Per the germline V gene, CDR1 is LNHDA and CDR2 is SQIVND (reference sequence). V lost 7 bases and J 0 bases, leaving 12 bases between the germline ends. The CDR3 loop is CASTGSIMNTEAFF. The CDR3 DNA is TGTGCCAGTACAGGTTCCATTATGAACACTGAAGCTTTCTTT.

The CDR3 DNA follows: TGCGCCAGCAGCCAAGGATCAGGGGGCGAGAAGGGTAATTCACCCCTCCACTTT. It codes for CASSQGSGGEKGNSPLHF. The V call is TRBV4-1, the J call TRBJ1-6, with 8 positions matching TRBD1. CDR3 length: 18 amino acids. V lost 1 base and J lost 6; bases outside the gene matches: 11. CDR1 is MGHRA and CDR2 is YSYEKL in the germline V gene.

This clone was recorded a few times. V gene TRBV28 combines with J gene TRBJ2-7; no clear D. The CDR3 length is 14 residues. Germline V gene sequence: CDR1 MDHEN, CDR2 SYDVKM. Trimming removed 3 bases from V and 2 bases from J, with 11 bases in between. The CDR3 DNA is TGTGCCAGCAGTTTTCATCAGTTACCCTACGAGCAGTACTTC. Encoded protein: CASSFHQLPYEQYF.

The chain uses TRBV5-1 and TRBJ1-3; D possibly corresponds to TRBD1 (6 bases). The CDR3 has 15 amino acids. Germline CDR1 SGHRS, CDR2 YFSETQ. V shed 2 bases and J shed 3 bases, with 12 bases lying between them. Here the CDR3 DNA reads TGCGCCAGCAGCTTAACGGGACACCTTGGAAACACCATATATTTT. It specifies CASSLTGHLGNTIYF.

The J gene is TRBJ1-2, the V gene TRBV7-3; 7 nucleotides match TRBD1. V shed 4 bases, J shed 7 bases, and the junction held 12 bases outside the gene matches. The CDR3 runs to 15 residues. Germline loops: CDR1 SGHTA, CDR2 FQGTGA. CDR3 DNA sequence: TGTGCCAGCAGCTCCAGACAGGGTTTATTAGGTGGCTACACCTTC. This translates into CASSSRQGLLGGYTF.

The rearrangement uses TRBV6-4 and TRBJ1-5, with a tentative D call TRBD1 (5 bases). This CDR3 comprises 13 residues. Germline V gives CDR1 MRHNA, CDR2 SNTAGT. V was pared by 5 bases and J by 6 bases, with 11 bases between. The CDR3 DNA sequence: TGTGCCAGCAGTCTCAGGGTGGGTCAGCCCCAGCATTTT. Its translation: CASSLRVGQPQHF.

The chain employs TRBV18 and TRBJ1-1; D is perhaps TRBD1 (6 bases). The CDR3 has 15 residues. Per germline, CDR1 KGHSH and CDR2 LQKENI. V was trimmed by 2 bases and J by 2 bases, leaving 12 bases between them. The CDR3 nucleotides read TGTGCCAGCTCACCAACCCGGACAGTCAACACTGAAGCTTTCTTT. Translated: CASSPTRTVNTEAFF.

The CDR3 sequence: CATLAYGGATDTQYF. The CDR3 region has the DNA TGTGCCACCCTTGCGTACGGGGGGGCCACAGATACGCAGTATTTT. This chain links TRBV6-6 with TRBJ2-3; TRBD2 matches 8 bases. Germline V gene sequence: CDR1 MNHNY, CDR2 SVGAGI (reference sequence). The junction had 11 bases not matched to a gene; V was cut back by 10 bases and J by 2 bases. The CDR3 totals 15 residues.